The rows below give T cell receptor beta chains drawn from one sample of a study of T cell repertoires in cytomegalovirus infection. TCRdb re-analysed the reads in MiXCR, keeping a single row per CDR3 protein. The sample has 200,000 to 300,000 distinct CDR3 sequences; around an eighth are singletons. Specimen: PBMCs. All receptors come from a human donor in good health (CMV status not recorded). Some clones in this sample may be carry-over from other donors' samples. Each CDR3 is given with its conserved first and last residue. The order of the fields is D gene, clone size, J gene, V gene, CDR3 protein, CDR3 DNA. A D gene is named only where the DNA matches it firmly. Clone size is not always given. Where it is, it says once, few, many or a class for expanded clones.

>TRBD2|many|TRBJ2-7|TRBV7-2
CASSLQGLAGVSEQYF
TGTGCCAGCAGCTTACAAGGACTAGCGGGAGTATCCGAGCAGTACTTC
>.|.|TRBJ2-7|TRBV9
CASSEDARSTYEQYF
TGTGCCAGCAGCGAGGACGCGAGATCCACCTACGAGCAGTACTTC
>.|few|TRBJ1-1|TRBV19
CASSIGTMNTEAFF
TGTGCCAGTAGTATCGGGACAATGAACACTGAAGCTTTCTTT
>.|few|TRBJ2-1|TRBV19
CASSAASPGYNEQFF
TGTGCCAGTAGTGCGGCCTCTCCAGGGTACAATGAGCAGTTCTTC
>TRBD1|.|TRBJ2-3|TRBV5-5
CATDSHRGADTQYF
TGTGCCACAGATTCGCACAGGGGAGCAGATACGCAGTATTTT
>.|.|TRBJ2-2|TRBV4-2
CASSQGGGGETGELFF
TGTGCCAGCAGCCAGGGAGGAGGAGGGGAAACCGGGGAGCTGTTTTTT
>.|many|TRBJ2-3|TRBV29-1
CSVEDSRDTDTQYF
TGCAGCGTTGAAGACTCCAGGGACACAGATACGCAGTATTTT
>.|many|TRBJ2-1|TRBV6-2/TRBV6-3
CASHYSGGPGNEQFF
TGTGCCAGCCACTACTCTGGGGGGCCGGGCAATGAGCAGTTCTTC
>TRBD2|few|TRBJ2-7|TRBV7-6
CASSNSGSYTYEQYF
TGTGCCAGCAGCAATAGCGGGAGCTACACCTACGAGCAGTACTTC
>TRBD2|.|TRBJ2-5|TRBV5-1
CASSLLLAGAEETQYF
TGCGCCAGCAGCTTGCTACTAGCGGGAGCCGAAGAGACCCAGTACTTC
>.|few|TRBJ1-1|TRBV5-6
CASSPVGGNTEAFF
TGTGCCAGCAGCCCGGTGGGAGGGAACACTGAAGCTTTCTTT
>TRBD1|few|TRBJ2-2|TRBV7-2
CASRQDRGYTGELFF
TGTGCCAGCAGACAGGACAGGGGGTACACCGGGGAGCTGTTTTTT
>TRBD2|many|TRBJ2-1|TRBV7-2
CASSFPRGGGNNEQFF
TGTGCCAGCAGCTTTCCTCGGGGGGGAGGAAACAATGAGCAGTTCTTC
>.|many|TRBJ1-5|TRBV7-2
CASSLQGRGLGENQPQHF
TGTGCCAGCAGCTTACAGGGCCGGGGCCTTGGTGAGAATCAGCCCCAGCATTTT
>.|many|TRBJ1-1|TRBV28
CASRPPAYTEAFF
TGTGCCAGCAGGCCCCCGGCGTACACTGAAGCTTTCTTT
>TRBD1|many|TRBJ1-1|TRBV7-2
CASSLEQGGTEAFF
TGTGCCAGCAGCTTAGAACAGGGGGGCACTGAAGCTTTCTTT
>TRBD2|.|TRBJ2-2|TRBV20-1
CSASGGIGRVKNTGELFF
TGCAGTGCCTCGGGCGGTATCGGGAGGGTGAAGAACACCGGGGAGCTGTTTTTT
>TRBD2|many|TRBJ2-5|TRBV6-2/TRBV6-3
CASSGLPSRGAQETQYF
TGTGCCAGCAGTGGCCTCCCCTCGCGGGGGGCCCAAGAGACCCAGTACTTC
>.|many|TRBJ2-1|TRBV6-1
CASRVVGSHNEQFF
TGTGCCAGCAGGGTCGTTGGCAGTCACAATGAGCAGTTCTTC
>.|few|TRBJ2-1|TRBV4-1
CASSHADNEQFF
TGCGCCAGCAGCCACGCCGACAATGAGCAGTTCTTC
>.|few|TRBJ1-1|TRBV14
CASSQAQFNTEAFF
TGTGCCAGCAGCCAAGCACAGTTTAACACTGAAGCTTTCTTT
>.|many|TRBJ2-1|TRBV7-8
CASSLEATHYNEQFF
TGTGCCAGCAGCTTAGAGGCGACTCACTACAATGAGCAGTTCTTC
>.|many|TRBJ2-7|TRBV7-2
CASSLGRNYEQYF
TGTGCCAGCAGCTTAGGACGCAACTACGAGCAGTACTTC
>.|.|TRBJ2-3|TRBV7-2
CASRLTIGKADTQYF
TGTGCCAGCAGACTAACTATCGGGAAAGCAGATACGCAGTATTTT
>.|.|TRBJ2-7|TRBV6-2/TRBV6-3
CASSYELASSREQYF
TGTGCCAGCAGTTACGAGTTAGCGAGTAGCCGCGAGCAGTACTTC
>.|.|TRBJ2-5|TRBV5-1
CASSVRQETQYF
TGCGCCAGCAGCGTCCGTCAAGAGACCCAGTACTTC
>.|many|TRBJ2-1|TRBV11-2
CASSLGRDEQFF
TGTGCCAGCAGCCTCGGACGAGATGAGCAGTTCTTC
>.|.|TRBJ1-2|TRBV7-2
CANRTTLNYGYTF
TGTGCCAACAGGACCACATTGAACTATGGCTACACCTTC
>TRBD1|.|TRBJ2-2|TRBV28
CASSQGGLTGELFF
TGTGCCAGCAGCCAAGGGGGCCTTACCGGGGAGCTGTTTTTT
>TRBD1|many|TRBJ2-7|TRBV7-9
CASSGQGGGEQYF
TGTGCCAGCAGTGGACAGGGAGGAGGCGAGCAGTACTTC
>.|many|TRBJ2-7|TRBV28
CASSPHGQSSYEQYF
TGTGCCAGCAGTCCACATGGACAGAGCTCCTACGAGCAGTACTTC
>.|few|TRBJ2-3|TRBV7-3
CASSLTGVLSTDTQYF
TGTGCCAGCAGCTTAACGGGGGTCCTGAGCACAGATACGCAGTATTTT
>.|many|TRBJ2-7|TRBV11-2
CASSYNSNVNGGYEQYF
TGTGCCAGCAGCTACAACTCCAATGTGAACGGAGGCTACGAGCAGTACTTC
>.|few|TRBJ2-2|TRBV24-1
CATSDPDRNTGELFF
TGTGCCACCAGTGATCCGGACAGGAACACCGGGGAGCTGTTTTTT
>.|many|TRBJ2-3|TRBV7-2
CASSSRQFSTDTQYF
TGTGCCAGCAGCTCAAGACAGTTTAGCACAGATACGCAGTATTTT
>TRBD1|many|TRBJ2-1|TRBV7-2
CASSKTGGAYNEQFF
TGTGCCAGCAGCAAGACAGGGGGGGCCTACAATGAGCAGTTCTTC
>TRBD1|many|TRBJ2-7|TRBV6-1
CASRDGTGAYEQYF
TGTGCCAGCAGAGACGGGACAGGGGCCTACGAGCAGTACTTC
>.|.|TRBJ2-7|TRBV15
CATSRETGLYEQYF
TGTGCCACCAGCAGAGAAACAGGCCTTTACGAGCAGTACTTC
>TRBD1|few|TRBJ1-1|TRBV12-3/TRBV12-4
CASSEGTDSAEAFF
TGTGCCAGCAGTGAGGGGACAGATTCTGCGGAAGCTTTCTTT
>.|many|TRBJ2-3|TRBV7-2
CASSLTGGTRPTRTDTQYF
TGTGCCAGCAGCTTAACCGGTGGGACACGACCTACCCGCACAGATACGCAGTATTTT
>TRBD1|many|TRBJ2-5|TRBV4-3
CASSQVAQGAGETQYF
TGCGCCAGCAGCCAAGTGGCGCAGGGGGCTGGAGAGACCCAGTACTTC
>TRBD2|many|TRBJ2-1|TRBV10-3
CAISELGLAGSGEQFF
TGTGCCATCAGTGAGCTTGGACTAGCGGGAAGCGGTGAGCAGTTCTTC
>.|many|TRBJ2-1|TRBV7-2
CASSLGLDNEQFF
TGTGCCAGCAGCTTAGGCTTAGACAATGAGCAGTTCTTC
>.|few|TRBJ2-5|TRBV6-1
CASSEAGSLHKRTQYF
TGTGCCAGCAGTGAAGCGGGTAGTCTACACAAGAGAACCCAGTACTTC
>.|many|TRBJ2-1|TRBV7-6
CASSSRRNEQFF
TGTGCCAGCAGCTCCCGACGGAATGAGCAGTTCTTC
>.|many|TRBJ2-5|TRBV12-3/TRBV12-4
CASSLTPNQETQYF
TGTGCCAGCAGTTTAACACCTAACCAAGAGACCCAGTACTTC
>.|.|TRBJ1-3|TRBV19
CASRADYSGNTIYF
TGTGCCAGTAGGGCGGACTACTCTGGAAACACCATATATTTT
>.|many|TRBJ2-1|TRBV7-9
CASSSRGSDNEQFF
TGTGCCAGCAGCTCCCGGGGGTCGGACAATGAGCAGTTCTTC
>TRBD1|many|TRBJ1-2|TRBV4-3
CASSHDRDLYGYTF
TGCGCCAGCAGCCACGACAGGGATTTGTATGGCTACACCTTC
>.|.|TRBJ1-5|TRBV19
CASSPTTEQPQHF
TGTGCCAGTAGTCCAACTACAGAGCAGCCCCAGCATTTT
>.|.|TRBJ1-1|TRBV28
CASSPPNLSAFF
TGTGCCAGCAGTCCCCCGAACCTTTCGGCTTTCTTT
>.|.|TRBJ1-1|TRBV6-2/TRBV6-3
CASSYYVSGTLNTEAFF
TGTGCCAGCAGTTACTACGTGTCTGGGACGCTGAACACTGAAGCTTTCTTT